This TCR beta chain was sequenced in a study of T cell responses to AZD1222 COVID-19 vaccine. The study, taken as a whole, reports: Two AZD1222 administrations were followed by greater Spike-specific TCR breadth and depth.

This clone was observed a few times. Antigen: not known. The table came from immunoSEQ multiplex PCR; TCRdb's copy has only in-frame clones and leaves some out. The data contain approximately 130,000 clones, roughly 90% of them seen just once; the ten biggest clones take up 4.5% to 7%. CDR1 and CDR2 (germline): LNHNV, YYDKDF (reference sequence). CDR3 length: 15 amino acids. Trimming pared 0 bases from V and 5 bases from J, leaving 11 bases between. This sequence joins TRBV15 and TRBJ1-5; possible D gene TRBD1, 5 bases. The specimen was peripheral blood, collected 28 days after the second AZD1222 dose. The TCR was taken from an adult who received the AZD1222 COVID-19 vaccine. In DNA, the CDR3 is TGTGCCACCAGCAGAGATAGAATGGGGGATCAGCCCCAGCATTTT. Protein: CATSRDRMGDQPQHF.